The 11 T cell receptor beta chains reported below all come from one sample, sequenced in a study of cytomegalovirus exposure and HLA in healthy donors. TCRdb's table, derived via immunoSEQ multiplex PCR, lists solely in-frame clones and lacks some. This table holds more than 250,000 clones, 86% found once. What was sequenced was PBMCs. The receptors derive from a woman aged 18-29 years in good health and CMV-seronegative.

V and J are TRBV2 and TRBJ2-1; D possibly corresponds to TRBD2 (5 bases). Germline values: CDR1 SNHLY, CDR2 FYNNEI. The length of the CDR3 is 16 residues. Trimming took 0 bases from V and 8 from J, leaving 17 bases between them. The CDR3 spells CASSEAFGLTRDEQFF. CDR3 in DNA: TGTGCCAGCAGTGAAGCGTTCGGACTGACTCGGGATGAGCAGTTCTTC.

This chain connects TRBV19 to TRBJ2-2; the match to TRBD2 covers 9 bases. CDR3 length: 18 residues. Germline CDR1 reads LNHDA; CDR2 reads SQIVND (reference sequence). V lost 10 bases to trimming and J lost 4 bases; unmatched junction nucleotides: 19. DNA of the CDR3: TGTGCCACCTACAAATCTCGTATAGCGGGAGAGGGCACCGGGGAGCTGTTTTTT. As protein: CATYKSRIAGEGTGELFF. The variable domain in full, completed from reference TRBV19 and TRBJ2-2, reads DGGITQSPKYLFRKEGQNVTLSCEQNLNHDAMYWYRQDPGQGLRLIYYSQIVNDFQKGDIAEGYSVSREKKESFPLTVTSAQKNPTAFYLCATYKSRIAGEGTGELFFGEGSRLTVL.

The chain is built from TRBV6-5 and TRBJ2-1; TRBD2 aligns across 8 bases. The ends lost 0 bases at V and 10 bases at J; junction bases unmatched: 8. There are 15 residues in the CDR3. Germline CDR1 and CDR2: MNHEY and SVGAGI. In DNA form, the CDR3 reads TGTGCCAGCAGTTACTCTCCGTTGGCGGGAGGAGAGCAGTTCTTC. It yields the protein CASSYSPLAGGEQFF.

Here the CDR3 DNA reads TGTGCCAGCAGCGGAACAGATAGCAATCAGCCCCAGCATTTT. Amino acid sequence: CASSGTDSNQPQHF. This chain links TRBV9 with TRBJ1-5, with D uncertain. The V end was cut by 3 bases, the J end by 0 bases, with 7 bases between. The germline gives CDR1 SGDLS, CDR2 YYNGEE. This CDR3 region has 14 residues.

V usage is TRBV1 and J usage is TRBJ1-5; the D segment call TRBD1 is taken from the table without a DNA check. TRBV1 is assigned pseudogene status. The CDR3 runs 15 residues. The CDR3 DNA reads TGCACCAGCAGCCCAGTTGGGGGCCCCGATCAGCCCCAGCATTTT. This codes for CTSSPVGGPDQPQHF.

V gene TRBV29-1 combines with J gene TRBJ2-2; a possible D gene is TRBD1 (5 bases). V lost 5 bases, J lost 3 bases, and 13 bases lay in between. In germline, CDR1 is SQVTM, CDR2 ANQGSEA. The CDR3 sequence is 14 residues long. The CDR3 region has the DNA TGCAGCGTTTCCCGCAGGGCGGACACCGGGGAGCTGTTTTTT. It codes for CSVSRRADTGELFF.

This clone was observed a handful of times. The chain joins TRBV10-3 to TRBJ2-5, with 7 nucleotides matching TRBD2. The CDR3 consists of 17 residues. The ends lost 2 bases at V and 6 bases at J; junction bases unmatched: 15. Germline loops: CDR1 ENHRY, CDR2 SYGVKD. CDR3 sequence (DNA): TGTGCCATCAGTGAGGCGATTGGCGGGAGTACATGGAAGACCCAGTACTTC. Its translation: CAISEAIGGSTWKTQYF.

The chain is built from TRBV7-3 and TRBJ2-7; TRBD2 aligns across 8 bases. The V gene's germline CDR1 is SGHTA and CDR2 FQGTGA. This CDR3 has 12 residues. Germline trimming cut 10 bases from V and 6 bases from J; bases unmatched to any gene: 8. The CDR3 region has the DNA TGTGCCACCCAGCGGGGGCCCTCCGAGCAGTACTTC. Encoded protein: CATQRGPSEQYF.

The J gene is TRBJ2-1, the V gene TRBV29-1, with 9 bases aligning to TRBD2. With V trimmed by 4 bases and J by 0 bases, 4 bases remained unmatched. The CDR3 consists of 15 residues. Germline CDR1 and CDR2: SQVTM and ANQGSEA. The CDR3 spells CSVVSAGGSYNEQFF. The DNA for the CDR3 is TGCAGCGTTGTCTCAGCGGGGGGCTCCTACAATGAGCAGTTCTTC.

The rearrangement uses TRBV5-1 and TRBJ2-3, with 12 bases matching TRBD1. From germline, CDR1 is SGHRS and CDR2 YFSETQ. The J segment lost 2 bases and the V segment lost 6 bases, leaving 16 bases of the junction unmatched. The CDR3 sequence is 19 residues long. The CDR3, as DNA: TGCGCCAGCACCTTCCCGGGACAGGGGGCACCTACCTCCACAGATACGCAGTATTTT. This translates into CASTFPGQGAPTSTDTQYF.

This rearrangement joins TRBV11-2 to TRBJ1-1, with D tentatively TRBD1 (5 bases). From germline, CDR1 is SGHAT and CDR2 FQNNGV. The CDR3 has 16 amino acids. Trimming left V 3 bases short and J 0 bases short, with 14 bases between. The CDR3 nucleotides are TGTGCCAGCAGCTTGGGGGGATCGTTCATGAACACTGAAGCTTTCTTT. Translated: CASSLGGSFMNTEAFF.